A selection of T cell receptor beta chains follows, all from one sample in a study of T-cell memory formation after mild COVID-19. TCRdb reprocessed the 5' RACE reads via MiXCR and lists one record per CDR3 protein. Here the sample spans around 300,000 distinct CDR3 sequences, over 10% being singletons. The material sequenced was PBMCs or a T cell subset sorted from them (not recorded which). The receptors here all came from a man younger than 30 who had mild COVID-19 (a few samples of this study predate the infection). Cell type and time point are not known. The CDR3 runs from the conserved cysteine through the conserved F or W. Each record gives: J gene, V gene, CDR3 length, CDR3 protein.

>TRBJ2-3|TRBV7-2|14
CASTPGQTTDTQYF
>TRBJ1-5|TRBV20-1|16
CSARDQGQGTNQPQHF
>TRBJ2-5|TRBV4-2|13
CASSQGEGETQYF
>TRBJ1-2|TRBV7-9|15
CASSVGDREINGYTF
>TRBJ2-7|TRBV5-5|17
CASTLNPRADNSYEQYF
>TRBJ2-7|TRBV5-1|14
CASSFFQAEGEQYF
>TRBJ1-5|TRBV7-2|16
CASSLRPPLDNQPQHF
>TRBJ2-1|TRBV20-1|11
CSARERGGQFF
>TRBJ2-7|TRBV5-6|13
CASSPDRVYEQYF
>TRBJ2-1|TRBV5-6|13
CASSGDANNEQFF
>TRBJ1-1|TRBV9|14
CASSGPGAGTEAFF
>TRBJ2-1|TRBV7-2|15
CASSSQGGGFNEQFF
>TRBJ1-2|TRBV12-3/TRBV12-4|15
CASSLGQGPIYGYTF
>TRBJ2-7|TRBV6-6|12
CASRLSSYEQYF
>TRBJ2-2|TRBV18|13
CASSLTGTGELFF
>TRBJ1-1|TRBV7-9|16
CASSKRTGGEDTEAFF
>TRBJ1-1|TRBV6-2/TRBV6-3|11
CASCMNTEAFF
>TRBJ1-1|TRBV30|12
CAWRAGTVEAFF
>TRBJ2-1|TRBV5-1|14
CASSLTSGGYEQFF
>TRBJ1-2|TRBV5-1|14
CASSLARTNYGYTF
>TRBJ2-1|TRBV7-2|16
CASSRLAGDTYNEQFF
>TRBJ2-5|TRBV9|15
CASSTPLGGQETQYF
>TRBJ2-7|TRBV10-3|14
CAISEADRPYEQYF
>TRBJ1-1|TRBV5-1|16
CASSLVVTGDHTEAFF
>TRBJ2-3|TRBV5-6|15
CASSETGDGTDTQYF
>TRBJ1-2|TRBV6-5|15
CASSHGAGPGYGYTF
>TRBJ1-3|TRBV9|15
CASSVAVNSGNTIYF